This T cell receptor (beta chain) originates from a study of T cells in Graves' hyperthyroidism and ophthalmopathy. Study observations and caveats: In validation, the model predicted ophthalmopathy. These predictions came a median about 6.5 months before onset.

Regarding this clonotype: Its antigen remains unknown.

Diagnosing involved the use of clinical symptoms, serum thyroxine and TRAb, thyroid ultrasound and orbital computed tomography. Germline CDR1 and CDR2: MNHNS and SASEGT. V lost 5 bases and J lost 13; bases outside the gene matches: 20. The CDR3 is 18 residues long. It was RNA transcripts that yielded the amplified TCR beta CDR3 regions. The HTBI set primed first-round TCR CDR3 RT-PCR. TCRdb passed the multiplex PCR reads through MiXCR, listing each CDR3 protein once. The table lists roughly 260,000 distinct CDR3 sequences, 13% to 15% of them singletons. This sequence was found in a middle-aged woman with Graves' hyperthyroidism that later progressed to Graves' ophthalmopathy. The rearrangement uses TRBV6-1 and TRBJ1-4, with 12 bases identical to TRBD1. The material sequenced was blood. CDR3: CASSPSRDRGRFKSGLFF. The CDR3, as DNA: TGTGCCAGCAGTCCATCCCGGGACAGGGGGCGATTTAAAAGCGGACTGTTTTTT.